This paragraph reports one TCR beta chain. This sample was taken from a study of blood T cell repertoires in COVID-19. As for the study in general: PBMCs, B-cell-depleted T cells, or T cells were the source of the cDNA or gDNA that made up the material.

This CDR3 spans 13 amino acids. Deletions cut 8 bases from V and 1 base from J, with 15 bases between. Germline loops: CDR1 GTSNPN, CDR2 SVGIG (reference sequence). Under the authors' procedure: Amplifying reference gene primers gave estimates of nucleated cell counts. Clones were read by immunoSEQ multiplex PCR, and TCRdb kept only the in-frame ones, dropping some. D and trimming were read from the DNA, whereas the V and J calls and clone size are those reported in that table. Of some 150,000 clones in the sample, 85% were seen once. This clonotype originated in a man aged 50-60 years with acute or convalescent COVID-19. The V and J genes are TRBV30 and TRBJ2-7, with D perhaps matching TRBD1 (5 bases). The sequenced sample consisted of peripheral blood. The CDR3 nucleotides are TGTGCCCTCGGTCAGGGAAGTTCCTACGAGCAGTACTTC. Translated: CALGQGSSYEQYF.